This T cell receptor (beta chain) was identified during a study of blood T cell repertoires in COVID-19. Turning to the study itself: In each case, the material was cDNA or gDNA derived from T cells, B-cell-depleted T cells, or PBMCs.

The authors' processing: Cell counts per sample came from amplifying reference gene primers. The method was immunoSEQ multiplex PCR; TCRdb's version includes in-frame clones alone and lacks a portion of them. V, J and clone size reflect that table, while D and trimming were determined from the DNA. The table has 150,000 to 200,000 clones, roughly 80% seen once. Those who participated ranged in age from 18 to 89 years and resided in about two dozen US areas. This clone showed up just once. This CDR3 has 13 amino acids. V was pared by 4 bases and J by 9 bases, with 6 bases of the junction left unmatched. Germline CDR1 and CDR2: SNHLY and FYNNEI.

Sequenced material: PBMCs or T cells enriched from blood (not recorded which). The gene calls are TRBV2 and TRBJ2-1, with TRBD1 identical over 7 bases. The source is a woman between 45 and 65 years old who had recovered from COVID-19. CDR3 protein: CASSGETGSEQFF. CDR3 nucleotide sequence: TGTGCCAGCAGTGGGGAGACAGGGAGTGAGCAGTTCTTC.